A selection of T cell receptor beta chains follows, all from one sample in a study of T cell repertoires in cytomegalovirus infection. Which antigens these TCRs recognize remains unknown. TCRdb analysed the reads with MiXCR anew, one entry per CDR3 protein. The sample has a few hundred thousand distinct CDR3 sequences, roughly 25% seen once. Specimen: cultured PBMCs, collected from culture after CMV antigen stimulation. These receptor sequences come from a human donor in good health (CMV status not recorded). Some clones in this sample may be carry-over from other donors' samples. Each CDR3 is given with its conserved first and last residue. D genes are given only for firm matches. The size field is filled for only some rows; it gives once, few, many or a size class.

J gene: TRBJ2-3; D gene: .; V gene: TRBV4-2; clone size: few; CDR3 DNA: TGTGCCAGCAGCCAAGGACAGTTTGCCACAGATACGCAGTATTTT; CDR3 protein: CASSQGQFATDTQYF
J gene: TRBJ2-1; D gene: TRBD2; V gene: TRBV4-3; clone size: .; CDR3 DNA: TGCGCCAGCAGCCAAGTACTAGCGGGAGGCCCAAGCAATGAGCAGTTCTTC; CDR3 protein: CASSQVLAGGPSNEQFF
J gene: TRBJ1-5; D gene: TRBD1; V gene: TRBV28; clone size: few; CDR3 DNA: TGTGCCAGCCACGGGACAGGGCATCAGCCCCAGCATTTT; CDR3 protein: CASHGTGHQPQHF
J gene: TRBJ2-1; D gene: .; V gene: TRBV12-3/TRBV12-4; clone size: .; CDR3 DNA: TGTGCCAGCAGTCTCACTAGCTGGGAACAGTTCTTC; CDR3 protein: CASSLTSWEQFF
J gene: TRBJ1-1; D gene: .; V gene: TRBV7-9; clone size: .; CDR3 DNA: TGTGCCTACAAGACCATGAACACTGAAGCTTTCTTT; CDR3 protein: CAYKTMNTEAFF
J gene: TRBJ1-1; D gene: TRBD1; V gene: TRBV7-2; clone size: few; CDR3 DNA: TGTGCCAGCAGCTTAGCAACCGGGACAGTGAGTTTT; CDR3 protein: CASSLATGTVSF
J gene: TRBJ2-7; D gene: .; V gene: TRBV28; clone size: .; CDR3 DNA: TGTGCCAGCAGCGAGTTCGCCAGGGCCTACGAGCAGTACTTC; CDR3 protein: CASSEFARAYEQYF
J gene: TRBJ1-5; D gene: TRBD1; V gene: TRBV5-4; clone size: .; CDR3 DNA: TGTGCCAGCAGCAGGGACAGGGCCAATCAGCCCCAGCATTTT; CDR3 protein: CASSRDRANQPQHF
J gene: TRBJ2-5; D gene: .; V gene: TRBV19; clone size: .; CDR3 DNA: TGTGCCAGTAGTACTACCTTGGGACGGTCGGTCCACGAGACCCAGTACTTC; CDR3 protein: CASSTTLGRSVHETQYF
J gene: TRBJ2-5; D gene: TRBD2; V gene: TRBV4-2; clone size: few; CDR3 DNA: TGTGCCAGCAGCCAACATAGCGGGAGGGCCGAGGAGACCCAGTACTTC; CDR3 protein: CASSQHSGRAEETQYF
J gene: TRBJ1-1; D gene: .; V gene: TRBV6-1; clone size: .; CDR3 DNA: TGTGCCAGCAGTGAATATGGCAGATCCCAAGCTTTCTTT; CDR3 protein: CASSEYGRSQAFF
J gene: TRBJ2-1; D gene: .; V gene: TRBV19; clone size: .; CDR3 DNA: TGTGCCAGTAGGAGCGGGCGAGGCTCCTACAATGAGCAGTTCTTC; CDR3 protein: CASRSGRGSYNEQFF
J gene: TRBJ1-3; D gene: .; V gene: TRBV28; clone size: once; CDR3 DNA: TGTGCCAGCAGTTTTGGGCCAGCTGGAAACACCATATATTTT; CDR3 protein: CASSFGPAGNTIYF
J gene: TRBJ2-7; D gene: TRBD2; V gene: TRBV20-1; clone size: .; CDR3 DNA: TGCAGTGCTAGAGGACTAGCGGGAGAATGGCAGTACTTC; CDR3 protein: CSARGLAGEWQYF
J gene: TRBJ1-3; D gene: .; V gene: TRBV7-6; clone size: .; CDR3 DNA: TGTGCCAGCAGCCGGTCCGGGGAAGTATATTTT; CDR3 protein: CASSRSGEVYF
J gene: TRBJ1-4; D gene: TRBD1; V gene: TRBV10-3; clone size: few; CDR3 DNA: TGTGCCATCAGTGAGTTAACAGGGGCTGAGGAAAAACTGTTTTTT; CDR3 protein: CAISELTGAEEKLFF
J gene: TRBJ2-3; D gene: TRBD2; V gene: TRBV30; clone size: few; CDR3 DNA: TGTGCCTGGAGTGTAGGCGGGAGGAGACAAGATACGCAGTATTTT; CDR3 protein: CAWSVGGRRQDTQYF
J gene: TRBJ2-3; D gene: .; V gene: TRBV7-6; clone size: .; CDR3 DNA: TGTGCCAGCAGCTTAACCGCCGAAGGACGTCGGAGAGATACGCAGTATTTT; CDR3 protein: CASSLTAEGRRRDTQYF
J gene: TRBJ1-2; D gene: .; V gene: TRBV7-9; clone size: .; CDR3 DNA: TGTGCCAGCAGCTTAGCCGGCAGCACTCTGAGGGATGGCTACACCTTC; CDR3 protein: CASSLAGSTLRDGYTF
J gene: TRBJ2-1; D gene: TRBD2; V gene: TRBV6-2/TRBV6-3; clone size: few; CDR3 DNA: TGTGCCAGCAGTTACTCGCCACTAGCGGCCACCTCCACCCAGTTCTTC; CDR3 protein: CASSYSPLAATSTQFF
J gene: TRBJ2-1; D gene: .; V gene: TRBV23-1; clone size: .; CDR3 DNA: TGCGCCAGCAGGCATCGGGAGCAGTTCTTC; CDR3 protein: CASRHREQFF
J gene: TRBJ2-3; D gene: TRBD2; V gene: TRBV19; clone size: many; CDR3 DNA: TGTGCCAGTAGTCTTGGACTAGTCGAGACAGATACGCAGTATTTT; CDR3 protein: CASSLGLVETDTQYF
J gene: TRBJ1-3; D gene: .; V gene: TRBV6-5; clone size: many; CDR3 DNA: TGTGCCAGCAGGACTAATAGGGACCGACTCTCTGGAAACACCATATATTTT; CDR3 protein: CASRTNRDRLSGNTIYF
J gene: TRBJ2-1; D gene: TRBD2; V gene: TRBV27; clone size: .; CDR3 DNA: TGTGCCAGCAGTTTAGCGGGACTAGTTGGTGAGCAGTTCTTC; CDR3 protein: CASSLAGLVGEQFF
J gene: TRBJ1-2; D gene: .; V gene: TRBV10-3; clone size: many; CDR3 DNA: TGTGCCATCAACATCGACAGGCATGGCTACACCTTC; CDR3 protein: CAINIDRHGYTF
J gene: TRBJ2-2; D gene: .; V gene: TRBV6-6; clone size: .; CDR3 DNA: TGTGCCAGCAGTTACCGAGGAGGACTCACCCACGGGGGTCCCGGGGAGCTGTTTTTT; CDR3 protein: CASSYRGGLTHGGPGELFF
J gene: TRBJ2-1; D gene: TRBD2; V gene: TRBV6-2/TRBV6-3; clone size: few; CDR3 DNA: TGTGCCAGCAGTCCAAGCGGGATCTCGGGAAATGAGCAGTTCTTC; CDR3 protein: CASSPSGISGNEQFF
J gene: TRBJ2-2; D gene: .; V gene: TRBV5-4; clone size: .; CDR3 DNA: TGTGCCAGCAGCCTCAATCCGAACACCGGGGAGCTGTTTTTT; CDR3 protein: CASSLNPNTGELFF
J gene: TRBJ2-1; D gene: .; V gene: TRBV19; clone size: .; CDR3 DNA: TGTGCCAGTAGCAAGAGCCTGAGCTCCTACAATGAGCAGTTCTTC; CDR3 protein: CASSKSLSSYNEQFF
J gene: TRBJ2-5; D gene: .; V gene: TRBV4-2; clone size: few; CDR3 DNA: TGTGCCAGCAGCCAAGTGGCAAGCGCTGAGACCCAGTACTTC; CDR3 protein: CASSQVASAETQYF
J gene: TRBJ2-1; D gene: TRBD2; V gene: TRBV5-4; clone size: .; CDR3 DNA: TGTGCCAGCAGCAAACCGGGACTAGAAAACAATGAGCAGTTCTTC; CDR3 protein: CASSKPGLENNEQFF
J gene: TRBJ1-5; D gene: .; V gene: TRBV27; clone size: many; CDR3 DNA: TGTGCCAGCAGTTACATGAACGTTCCGGGTTTACGGAATCAGCCCCAGCATTTT; CDR3 protein: CASSYMNVPGLRNQPQHF
J gene: TRBJ2-3; D gene: .; V gene: TRBV6-2/TRBV6-3; clone size: many; CDR3 DNA: TGTGCCACCTATTACGGGGAGTGGGGCACAGATACGCAGTATTTT; CDR3 protein: CATYYGEWGTDTQYF
J gene: TRBJ1-2; D gene: .; V gene: TRBV7-2; clone size: few; CDR3 DNA: TGTGCCAGCAGCTTAGTATTTGGGCAGGCCGGCCCGAACTATGGCTACACCTTC; CDR3 protein: CASSLVFGQAGPNYGYTF
J gene: TRBJ1-1; D gene: .; V gene: TRBV4-1; clone size: .; CDR3 DNA: TGCGCCAGCAGCACTACCGGAGGAGGGTTCACTGAAGCTTTCTTT; CDR3 protein: CASSTTGGGFTEAFF
J gene: TRBJ1-3; D gene: TRBD1; V gene: TRBV19; clone size: .; CDR3 DNA: TGTGCCAGTACCCCTGGGACAGGGTCAATTCGAAACACCATATATTTT; CDR3 protein: CASTPGTGSIRNTIYF
J gene: TRBJ2-2; D gene: TRBD1; V gene: TRBV7-2; clone size: .; CDR3 DNA: TGTGCCAGCAGCTCCCGGACAGGGGCGAACACCGGGGAGCTGTTTTTT; CDR3 protein: CASSSRTGANTGELFF
J gene: TRBJ1-1; D gene: .; V gene: TRBV20-1; clone size: .; CDR3 DNA: TGCAGTGCTCCAGAGTGGGGAAACGCTGAAGCTTTCTTT; CDR3 protein: CSAPEWGNAEAFF
J gene: TRBJ1-4; D gene: .; V gene: TRBV9; clone size: .; CDR3 DNA: TGTGCCAGCAGCGTGACAGGCACGGGTGAAAAACTGTTTTTT; CDR3 protein: CASSVTGTGEKLFF
J gene: TRBJ1-2; D gene: .; V gene: TRBV7-8; clone size: many; CDR3 DNA: TGTGCCAGCAGCCTGGACAGCGCCTATGGCTACACCTTC; CDR3 protein: CASSLDSAYGYTF
J gene: TRBJ2-3; D gene: .; V gene: TRBV7-2; clone size: many; CDR3 DNA: TGTGCCAGCAGCTTAGTGGGGGTGGCAGATACGCAGTATTTT; CDR3 protein: CASSLVGVADTQYF
J gene: TRBJ1-1; D gene: .; V gene: TRBV7-2; clone size: .; CDR3 DNA: TGTGCCAGCAGCTTAGACGGGGGCCACACTGAAGCTTTCTTT; CDR3 protein: CASSLDGGHTEAFF